These 32 T cell receptor beta chains originate from one sample sequenced in a study of Tregs in tolerant kidney transplant recipients. TCRdb's copy holds only in-frame clones and misses some; the assay was immunoSEQ multiplex PCR. Of over 70,000 clones in the sample, roughly 90% were seen once. Recipients received nonmyeloablative bone marrow transplants from related graft donors, with transient mixed chimerism. Sequencing was performed on CD4+ T cells from blood (PBMCs), taken 24 months after the transplant. These TCRs come from a human patient who received a combined kidney and bone marrow transplant. The graft donor may have given rise to some T cells.

The chain carries TRBV21-1 and TRBJ1-2; whether TRBD1, the table's D call, matches the DNA was not checked. TRBV21-1 is annotated as a pseudogene. The CDR3 covers 22 residues. The CDR3 loop is CASSRTGGSLTKLALPNYGYTF. CDR3 nucleotide sequence: TGTGCCAGCAGCAGGACAGGGGGCAGCCTAACGAAATTAGCCCTTCCTAACTATGGCTACACCTTC.

V usage is TRBV23-1 and J usage is TRBJ2-7; D possibly corresponds to TRBD1 (6 bases). TRBV23-1 is reported as an ORF; its role is uncertain. This CDR3 is built from 14 residues. V was cut by 11 bases and J by 3 bases, with 20 bases left in between. DNA for the CDR3: TGCGCCTATACAGACAGGCTACCAATCTACGAGCAGTACTTC. This encodes CAYTDRLPIYEQYF.

This chain uses TRBV6-5 with TRBJ2-7, with 7 positions matching TRBD1. J was trimmed by 5 bases and V by 5 bases; bases with no gene match: 9. Germline-derived CDR1 and CDR2 are MNHEY and SVGAGI. The CDR3 extends over 14 amino acids. The CDR3: CASSSPRQGDEQYF. Here the CDR3 DNA reads TGTGCCAGCAGTAGCCCGAGACAGGGAGACGAGCAGTACTTC.

This clone occurred once. The chain has TRBV7-8 and TRBJ2-7; 10 nucleotides align to TRBD2. J lost 3 bases, V lost 4 bases, and 6 bases had no gene match. CDR1 and CDR2 from the germline V gene are SGHVS and FQNEAQ. CDR3 length equals 15 residues. This chain's CDR3 is CASSSRTSGLYEQYF. The CDR3 region has the DNA TGTGCCAGCAGCTCTCGGACTAGCGGACTCTACGAGCAGTACTTC.

The rearrangement links TRBV11-3 to TRBJ2-1; 12 bases agree with TRBD2. Germline CDR1 reads SGHNT; CDR2 reads YENEEA. The V gene end was trimmed by 2 bases and the J gene end by 9 bases; junction bases not matched to a gene: 5. This CDR3 is built from 15 residues. The CDR3 region has the DNA TGTGCCAGCAGCTTACTAGCGGGGGGGCCCGCTGAGCAGTTCTTC. This codes for CASSLLAGGPAEQFF.

The chain recombines TRBV28 with TRBJ1-4; D is undetermined. CDR3 length: 20 residues. Germline V gene data show CDR1 as MDHEN and CDR2 as SYDVKM. V lost 2 bases to trimming and J lost 6 bases, with 28 bases between them. The CDR3 DNA follows: TGTGCCAGCAGTTTAATTAGGATTATTCGGATTCGGGAAAAGTATGAAAAACTGTTTTTT. It codes for CASSLIRIIRIREKYEKLFF.

The V call is TRBV18, the J call TRBJ1-5; D is undetermined. CDR1 is KGHSH and CDR2 is LQKENI in the germline V gene. The CDR3 is made up of 13 amino acids. Deletions cut 2 bases from V and 4 bases from J, with 6 bases between. CDR3 protein: CASSPTENQPQHF. CDR3 bases: TGTGCCAGCTCACCAACAGAAAATCAGCCCCAGCATTTT.

This sequence joins TRBV4-3 and TRBJ1-4, with a weak D call TRBD1 (6 bases). Per germline, CDR1 LGHNA and CDR2 YSLEER. V was shortened by 6 bases and J by 1 base, with 15 bases between the two germline ends. This CDR3 spans 16 amino acids. CDR3 in DNA: TGCGCCAGCAGTCCCAGGGGTGTCGGAACTAATGAAAAACTGTTTTTT. Protein: CASSPRGVGTNEKLFF.

This sequence joins TRBV28 and TRBJ1-2; D not certain. The CDR3 covers 15 residues. The V gene's germline CDR1 is MDHEN and CDR2 SYDVKM. V was pared by 4 bases and J by 0 bases, with 12 bases between. The CDR3 nucleotides read TGTGCCAGCAGTTCACCCAGGCGGGCTAACTATGGCTACACCTTC. Protein sequence: CASSSPRRANYGYTF.

The chain is built from TRBV11-3 and TRBJ2-1; D perhaps matches TRBD2 (6 bases). Germline V gives CDR1 SGHNT, CDR2 YENEEA. CDR3 length: 18 residues. The V end was cut by 8 bases, the J end by 3 bases, with 26 bases between. Here the CDR3 DNA reads TGTGCCAGCTCGTTCGGAGGTGGGCGGGATCCCAACTACAATGAGCAGTTCTTC. Its translation is CASSFGGGRDPNYNEQFF.

This chain connects TRBV7-8 to TRBJ1-2, with 7 bases matching TRBD1. After removal of 3 bases from V and 8 bases from J, the junction contained 9 bases not matched to a gene. The germline V gene encodes CDR1 SGHVS and CDR2 FQNEAQ. There are 14 residues in the CDR3. Written as DNA, the CDR3 is TGTGCCAGCAGCTTCCAAAGACAGGGAGTCGGCTACACCTTC. Translated, it gives CASSFQRQGVGYTF.

The chain employs TRBV11-2 and TRBJ2-7; possible D gene TRBD2, 6 bases. Trimming removed 2 bases from V and 2 bases from J, with 10 bases in between. The CDR3 is 14 amino acids. Germline loops: CDR1 SGHAT, CDR2 FQNNGV. The CDR3 sequence: CASSLSTGAYEQYF. The CDR3 DNA sequence: TGTGCCAGCAGCTTATCCACGGGAGCCTACGAGCAGTACTTC. The whole variable domain, filled in from reference TRBV11-2 and TRBJ2-7, reads EAGVAQSPRYKIIEKRQSVAFWCNPISGHATLYWYQQILGQGPKLLIQFQNNGVVDDSQLPKDRFSAERLKGVDSTLKIQPAKLEDSAVYLCASSLSTGAYEQYFGPGTRLTVT.

The chain has TRBV10-2 and TRBJ2-4, with D perhaps TRBD2 (6 bases). From germline, CDR1 is WSHSY and CDR2 SAAADI. V gave up 4 bases and J gave up 0 bases, with 10 bases separating them. There are 15 residues in the CDR3. The CDR3 sequence is CASSAAGIAKNIQYF. As DNA, the CDR3 is TGCGCCAGCAGTGCGGCGGGAATAGCCAAAAACATTCAGTACTTC.

This clone was seen once. This chain connects TRBV30 to TRBJ2-7; TRBD1 aligns across 7 bases. CDR3 length: 14 amino acids. Per germline, CDR1 GTSNPN and CDR2 SVGIG (reference sequence). V was pared by 3 bases and J by 3 bases, with 8 bases of the junction left unmatched. CDR3 in amino acids: CAWSWGTEVYEQYF. DNA of the CDR3: TGTGCCTGGAGCTGGGGGACAGAGGTCTACGAGCAGTACTTC.

The rearrangement links TRBV9 to TRBJ2-1; 9 bases match TRBD2. Germline assignment: CDR1 SGDLS and CDR2 YYNGEE. Trimming took 0 bases from V and 2 from J; bases not matched to a gene: 6. The CDR3 loop spans 17 amino acids. The CDR3 coding sequence is TGTGCCAGCAGCGTAGCTCCTCGCGGGGGGGCCTACAATGAGCAGTTCTTC. Its translation: CASSVAPRGGAYNEQFF.

This chain links TRBV12-5 with TRBJ2-4; TRBD2 is a possible D gene (5 bases). Trimming shortened V by 3 bases and J by 0 bases, and 15 bases separated the two germline ends. The CDR3 consists of 17 residues. From germline, CDR1 is LGHNT and CDR2 FRNRAP. This CDR3 reads CASGFWLAQLAKNIQYF. In nucleotides, the CDR3 is TGTGCTAGTGGTTTCTGGTTAGCGCAACTAGCCAAAAACATTCAGTACTTC. The variable domain in full, with the rest retrieved from reference TRBV12-5 and TRBJ2-4, is DARVTQTPRHKVTEMGQEVTMRCQPILGHNTVFWYRQTMMQGLELLAYFRNRAPLDDSGMPKDRFSAEMPDATLATLKIQPSEPRDSAVYFCASGFWLAQLAKNIQYFGAGTRLSVL.

The chain couples TRBV7-9 to TRBJ1-1; D call uncertain. Germline CDR1 reads SEHNR; CDR2 reads FQNEAQ (reference sequence). CDR3 length: 13 residues. With 2 bases removed from V and 3 bases from J, the gap between germline ends came to 7 bases. CDR3 DNA: TGTGCCAGCAGCTTATTTCAGGACACTGAAGCTTTCTTT. It codes for CASSLFQDTEAFF.

The chain carries TRBV13 and TRBJ1-3, with D possibly being TRBD1 (6 bases). Trimming shortened V by 11 bases and J by 0 bases, and 14 bases separated the two germline ends. The germline gives CDR1 PRHDT, CDR2 FYEKMQ (reference sequence). The CDR3 sequence is 14 residues long. The DNA of the CDR3 is TGTGCCCCAAGGGGGGGGTACTCTGGAAACACCATATATTTT. Amino acids: CAPRGGYSGNTIYF.

The chain is built from TRBV5-1 and TRBJ1-2, with D possibly being TRBD1 (5 bases). CDR3 length: 14 amino acids. V gave up 8 bases and J gave up 4 bases, with 18 bases separating them. Germline V gene sequence: CDR1 SGHRS, CDR2 YFSETQ. CDR3 DNA: TGCGCCAGTACCACCGTGGGGGGTGGCTATGGCTACACCTTC. It encodes CASTTVGGGYGYTF.

The gene calls are TRBV19 and TRBJ1-4; D possibly corresponds to TRBD1 (6 bases). V was trimmed by 5 bases and J by 7 bases, leaving 14 bases between them. CDR1 is LNHDA and CDR2 is SQIVND in the germline V gene (reference sequence). This CDR3 has 14 residues. Written as DNA, the CDR3 is TGTGCCAGTAGTTTCACAGGGTTGGGTGAAAAACTGTTTTTT. It specifies CASSFTGLGEKLFF.

The V call is TRBV10-1, the J call TRBJ2-6; D remains unclear. Trimming removed 2 bases from V and 0 bases from J, with 2 bases in between. Germline V gives CDR1 WNHNN, CDR2 SYGVQD (reference sequence). This CDR3 contains 14 residues. The CDR3: CASSERSGANVLTF. CDR3 bases: TGCGCCAGCAGTGAGCGCTCTGGGGCCAACGTCCTGACTTTC.

This chain uses TRBV7-8 with TRBJ2-5; tentatively, D is TRBD2 (6 bases). Near its end, the DNA agrees better with TRBJ2-7, so the J call may be wrong. In germline, CDR1 is SGHVS, CDR2 FQNEAQ. CDR3 length: 14 amino acids. CDR3 DNA sequence: TGTGCCAGCAGCTCCAGGGACTGGTGGTACGAGCAGTACTTC. Its translation is CASSSRDWWYEQYF.

This chain joins TRBV15 and TRBJ2-2; 11 bases line up with TRBD1. This CDR3 has 15 residues. CDR1 LNHNV and CDR2 YYDKDF come from the germline V gene (reference sequence). V shed 4 bases, J shed 7 bases, and the junction held 5 bases outside the gene matches. DNA of the CDR3: TGTGCCACCAGCATGGACAGGGGGCTCGGCGGGGAGCTGTTTTTT. The encoded protein is CATSMDRGLGGELFF.

V gene TRBV7-6 combines with J gene TRBJ2-5; TRBD2 agrees at 10 bases. The CDR3 extends over 16 amino acids. V gave up 3 bases and J gave up 3 bases; unmatched junction bases: 7. Per germline, CDR1 SGHVS and CDR2 FNYEAQ. Here the CDR3 reads CASSFRPSGGEETQYF. The DNA for the CDR3 is TGTGCCAGCAGCTTCAGACCTAGCGGGGGAGAAGAGACCCAGTACTTC. Drawing the rest from reference TRBV7-6 and TRBJ2-5, the complete variable domain is GAGVSQSPRYKVTKRGQDVALRCDPISGHVSLYWYRQALGQGPEFLTYFNYEAQQDKSGLPNDRFSAERPEGSISTLTIQRTEQRDSAMYRCASSFRPSGGEETQYFGPGTRLLVL.

The chain is built from TRBV7-8 and TRBJ2-7; maybe TRBD2 (5 bases). Germline V gene data show CDR1 as SGHVS and CDR2 as FQNEAQ. V lost 0 bases and J 0 bases, leaving 9 bases between the germline ends. The CDR3 is 15 amino acids. CDR3 nucleotide sequence: TGTGCCAGCAGCTTAGCCGCGGGTATCTCCTACGAGCAGTACTTC. Residues: CASSLAAGISYEQYF.

The J gene is TRBJ2-5, the V gene TRBV5-1; TRBD1 matches at 11 bases. The germline gives CDR1 SGHRS, CDR2 YFSETQ. The CDR3 loop spans 15 amino acids. After removal of 0 bases from V and 5 bases from J, the junction contained 3 bases not matched to a gene. The CDR3 sequence: CASSLDGTGGETQYF. CDR3 DNA sequence: TGCGCCAGCAGCTTGGATGGGACAGGGGGGGAGACCCAGTACTTC. The variable domain in full, with the rest retrieved from reference TRBV5-1 and TRBJ2-5, is KAGVTQTPRYLIKTRGQQVTLSCSPISGHRSVSWYQQTPGQGLQFLFEYFSETQRNKGNFPGRFSGRQFSNSRSEMNVSTLELGDSALYLCASSLDGTGGETQYFGPGTRLLVL.

The chain carries TRBV30 and TRBJ2-7, with D maybe TRBD1 (6 bases). CDR1 is GTSNPN, CDR2 SVGIG, per germline (reference sequence). Trimming took 4 bases from V and 3 from J, leaving 28 bases between them. This CDR3 comprises 18 residues. The CDR3 DNA reads as TGTGCCTGGAAGAAGAGGATCAGGGGTAGGCTTTTGGGCTACGAGCAGTACTTC. Residues: CAWKKRIRGRLLGYEQYF.

The gene calls are TRBV6-6 and TRBJ1-6; 10 nucleotides match TRBD1. There are 14 residues in the CDR3. The V segment lost 5 bases and the J segment 10 bases; nucleotides outside the gene matches: 5. Germline V gene data show CDR1 as MNHNY and CDR2 as SVGAGI (reference sequence). The CDR3 coding sequence is TGTGCCAGCAGTGGGACAGGGGAATGGTCACCCCTCCACTTT. Translated: CASSGTGEWSPLHF.

The chain recombines TRBV27 with TRBJ2-7; TRBD1 matches 9 bases. The CDR3 spans 14 residues. Germline assignment: CDR1 MNHEY and CDR2 SMNVEV (reference sequence). Losses at the gene ends were 6 bases for V and 4 bases for J; bases not matched to a gene: 7. The CDR3 here is CASSDTGGRYEQYF. The CDR3, as DNA: TGTGCCAGCAGCGACACAGGGGGCCGGTACGAGCAGTACTTC.

This rearrangement joins TRBV11-3 to TRBJ2-5; possible D gene TRBD1, 8 bases. This CDR3 has 15 amino acids. Trimming removed 7 bases at V and 5 bases at J, with 20 bases between. Germline V gives CDR1 SGHNT, CDR2 YENEEA. CDR3: CASNRGGRGVETQYF. The CDR3 bases are TGTGCCAGCAACAGGGGGGGGAGGGGCGTGGAGACCCAGTACTTC.

The V and J genes are TRBV5-6 and TRBJ2-2, with 8 bases that match TRBD2. Germline V gene data show CDR1 as SGHDT and CDR2 as YYEEEE. The length of the CDR3 is 17 residues. Trimming took 2 bases from V and 4 from J; bases not matched to a gene: 10. CDR3 bases: TGTGCCAGCAGCTTCGGTGGTAGCGGGGTTCGCACCGGGGAGCTGTTTTTT. Translated, it gives CASSFGGSGVRTGELFF.

V usage is TRBV7-9 and J usage is TRBJ2-1, with D possibly being TRBD2 (6 bases). With 1 base removed from V and 3 bases from J, the gap between germline ends came to 19 bases. The CDR3 extends over 18 amino acids. Per the germline V gene, CDR1 is SEHNR and CDR2 is FQNEAQ (reference sequence). In DNA, the CDR3 is TGTGCCAGCAGCTTAGGTATCTGGAGGGCAACCAACTACAATGAGCAGTTCTTC. This sequence encodes CASSLGIWRATNYNEQFF.